Presented here are 25 T cell receptor beta chains from one specimen sequenced in a study of T cell repertoires in cytomegalovirus infection. TCRdb analysed the reads with MiXCR anew, one entry per CDR3 protein. The sample holds around 210,000 distinct CDR3 sequences, approximately 7% seen once. The material sequenced was PBMCs. These receptors were collected from a human donor in good health (CMV status not recorded). Some clones in this sample may be carry-over from other donors' samples.

The chain employs TRBV20-1 and TRBJ1-2; tentative D call: TRBD1 (5 bases). V lost 4 bases, J lost 7 bases, and 16 bases lay in between. This CDR3 spans 13 amino acids. Germline V gene lookup returns CDR1 DFQATT and CDR2 SNEGSKA (reference sequence). CDR3 DNA: TGCAGTGCTAAACGGGAGGGGAGTGTTGGCTACACCTTC. This translates into CSAKREGSVGYTF.

The genes are TRBV30 and TRBJ2-4; D gene uncertain. CDR3 length: 15 residues. Germline lookup yields CDR1 GTSNPN and CDR2 SVGIG (reference sequence). The germline V and J ends were trimmed by 1 base and 1 base, with 11 bases remaining between them. The CDR3 here is CAWSEGGFAKNIQYF. In nucleotides, the CDR3 is TGTGCCTGGAGTGAAGGCGGATTTGCCAAAAACATTCAGTACTTC. Complete variable domain (other parts from reference TRBV30 and TRBJ2-4): SQTIHQWPATLVQPVGSPLSLECTVEGTSNPNLYWYRQAAGRGLQLLFYSVGIGQISSEVPQNLSASRPQDRQFILSSKKLLLSDSGFYLCAWSEGGFAKNIQYFGAGTRLSVL.

This clonotype appeared many times. CDR3 residues: CASSIPGGTGYTF. DNA for the CDR3: TGTGCCAGTAGTATCCCCGGGGGCACTGGCTACACCTTC. The chain links TRBV19 to TRBJ1-2; TRBD1 might be the D (6 bases). The CDR3 is 13 residues long. Germline loops: CDR1 LNHDA, CDR2 SQIVND (reference sequence). V was cut by 3 bases and J by 7 bases, with 12 bases left in between.

In its sample, this clonotype was seen a few times. The chain has TRBV7-9 and TRBJ2-7; weak D call: TRBD1 (5 bases). The CDR3 is 18 amino acids. V lost 8 bases and J lost 2, with 28 bases in between. CDR1 and CDR2 (germline): SEHNR, FQNEAQ (reference sequence). CDR3 loop: CASEGIPPPAGKPYEQYF. CDR3 nucleotides: TGTGCCAGCGAAGGGATACCGCCCCCGGCAGGGAAACCCTACGAGCAGTACTTC.

This clonotype was seen many times. The chain links TRBV29-1 to TRBJ2-1, with D possibly being TRBD1 (5 bases). Trimming took 4 bases from V and 5 from J, leaving 9 bases between them. The CDR3 extends over 12 amino acids. Per germline, CDR1 SQVTM and CDR2 ANQGSEA. CDR3 protein: CSVVRTNNEQFF. CDR3 bases: TGCAGCGTTGTAAGGACAAACAATGAGCAGTTCTTC.

This clonotype was detected ten times or more. V is TRBV2 and J is TRBJ2-2; the match to TRBD2 covers 8 bases. Germline V gene data show CDR1 as SNHLY and CDR2 as FYNNEI. Trimming took 6 bases from V and 1 from J; bases not matched to a gene: 4. This CDR3 contains 15 residues. The CDR3 coding sequence is TGTGCCAGCAGCAAACTAGCGGAGAACACCGGGGAGCTGTTTTTT. It yields the protein CASSKLAENTGELFF.

V and J are TRBV30 and TRBJ1-3; D not resolved. V lost 4 bases and J 2 bases, leaving 9 bases between the germline ends. The germline CDR1 and CDR2 sequences are GTSNPN and SVGIG (reference sequence). The CDR3 has 13 residues. In DNA form, the CDR3 reads TGTGCCTGGAAAGTCAAAGCTGGAAACACCATATATTTT. Translated, it gives CAWKVKAGNTIYF.

This clonotype was seen at least ten times. DNA of the CDR3: TGTGCCAGCAGCCAGCCTCAGGGTTGGGGTGAAAAACTGTTTTTT. This encodes CASSQPQGWGEKLFF. The rearrangement links TRBV14 to TRBJ1-4, with D possibly TRBD1 on 5 matching bases. Germline values: CDR1 SGHDN, CDR2 FVKESK. Deletions cut 3 bases from V and 7 bases from J, with 15 bases between. The CDR3 loop spans 15 amino acids.

This clonotype was counted at least ten times. The chain is built from TRBV27 and TRBJ2-7; TRBD2 aligns across 9 bases. The CDR3 extends over 14 amino acids. V dropped 3 bases and J dropped 2; count of bases not matched to a gene: 2. Germline V gene sequence: CDR1 MNHEY, CDR2 SMNVEV (reference sequence). DNA of the CDR3: TGTGCCAGCAGTTTTAGCGGGGGACCCTACGAGCAGTACTTC. It specifies CASSFSGGPYEQYF.

This clonotype has a count of ten or more. The chain recombines TRBV7-2 with TRBJ1-1, with D perhaps TRBD1 (6 bases). The CDR3 contains 15 residues. Trimming pared 4 bases from V and 1 base from J, leaving 13 bases between. Germline lookup yields CDR1 SGHTA and CDR2 FQGNSA. CDR3 bases: TGTGCCAGCAGCTCCCGGGGACACCAGAACACTGAAGCTTTCTTT. It yields the protein CASSSRGHQNTEAFF. The full variable domain, rest sourced from reference TRBV7-2 and TRBJ1-1, is GAGVSQSPSNKVTEKGKDVELRCDPISGHTALYWYRQSLGQGLEFLIYFQGNSAPDKSGLPSDRFSAERTGGSVSTLTIQRTQQEDSAVYLCASSSRGHQNTEAFFGQGTRLTVV.

This clonotype was counted at least ten times. V gene TRBV7-9 combines with J gene TRBJ1-2; D may be TRBD1 (5 bases). The V and J ends lost 4 bases and 8 bases respectively, with 8 bases between them. There are 11 residues in the CDR3. Germline values: CDR1 SEHNR, CDR2 FQNEAQ (reference sequence). The CDR3 reads CASSSGRGYTF. The DNA for the CDR3 is TGTGCCAGCAGCTCGGGACGGGGCTACACCTTC.

This clonotype was recorded at least ten times. The chain has TRBV7-2 and TRBJ1-1; no reliable D call. The germline V gene encodes CDR1 SGHTA and CDR2 FQGNSA. The V gene lost 3 bases and the J gene lost 5 bases, with 16 bases spanning the gap. The CDR3 has 15 amino acids. CDR3 amino acids: CASSFTRPPGTEAFF. The CDR3 DNA reads TGTGCCAGCAGCTTCACCAGGCCCCCGGGGACTGAAGCTTTCTTT.

This clonotype was recorded at least ten times. The J gene is TRBJ2-7, the V gene TRBV6-1; D might be TRBD1 or TRBD2, each matching 5 bases. The germline V gene encodes CDR1 MNHNS and CDR2 SASEGT. The germline V and J ends were trimmed by 5 bases and 5 bases, with 10 bases remaining between them. The length of the CDR3 is 12 residues. CDR3 protein: CASSSGTDEQYF. CDR3 nucleotide sequence: TGTGCCAGCAGTTCAGGGACCGACGAGCAGTACTTC.

A few counts support this clonotype. The chain joins TRBV20-1 to TRBJ2-7; maybe TRBD2 (6 bases). Per germline, CDR1 DFQATT and CDR2 SNEGSKA (reference sequence). The CDR3 runs 12 residues. V shed 5 bases and J shed 2 bases, with 10 bases lying between them. The chain's CDR3 is CSASDYTYEQYF. The CDR3 DNA reads as TGCAGTGCTTCGGACTACACCTACGAGCAGTACTTC.

As for this clonotype: One end of the junction varies from germline; a read error may be responsible. This sequence joins TRBV7-9 and TRBJ1-2, with D possibly matching TRBD1 (5 bases). In germline, CDR1 is SEHNR, CDR2 FQNEAQ (reference sequence). The CDR3 has 13 amino acids. CDR3 in DNA: TGTGCCAGCCGCTTAGGGACTGCCTATGGCTACACCTTC. Translated: CASRLGTAYGYTF.

This clonotype was picked up many times. V gene TRBV19 combines with J gene TRBJ1-4; 8 bases match TRBD1. V was pared by 6 bases and J by 7 bases, with 10 bases of the junction left unmatched. The CDR3 runs to 15 residues. Germline V gene data show CDR1 as LNHDA and CDR2 as SQIVND (reference sequence). CDR3 DNA sequence: TGTGCCAGTAGCTCCCCGACAGGGGCGGGTGAAAAACTGTTTTTT. Translation gives CASSSPTGAGEKLFF.

This clonotype was observed many times. V is TRBV2 and J is TRBJ1-5; tentatively, D is TRBD1 (6 bases). The ends were cut back, 5 bases at V and 9 bases at J, with 17 bases in the middle. Germline V gene data show CDR1 as SNHLY and CDR2 as FYNNEI. The CDR3 totals 14 residues. In DNA, the CDR3 is TGTGCCAGCAGTCCTGCAGGGGATATTTCGCCCCAGCATTTT. Protein product: CASSPAGDISPQHF.

There are many counts of this clonotype. This sequence joins TRBV7-2 and TRBJ2-7, with no clear D. V dropped 5 bases and J dropped 2 bases, with 13 bases sitting between them. Germline-derived CDR1 and CDR2 are SGHTA and FQGNSA. CDR3 length equals 14 residues. The CDR3 here is CASSIGRPPYEQYF. The DNA of the CDR3 is TGTGCCAGCAGCATCGGACGGCCCCCCTACGAGCAGTACTTC.

The table lists this clonotype with many counts. V usage is TRBV7-9 and J usage is TRBJ2-5; D is ambiguous. V lost 2 bases, J lost 4 bases, and 8 bases lay in between. The length of the CDR3 is 13 residues. Germline V gene data show CDR1 as SEHNR and CDR2 as FQNEAQ (reference sequence). In DNA form, the CDR3 reads TGTGCCAGCAGCTTAAATCAGAGAGAGACCCAGTACTTC. This codes for CASSLNQRETQYF.

Ten or more counts support this clonotype. DNA of the CDR3: TGTGCCAGCAGTCCGGGACAGGGGGTCCCTGGCTACACCTTC. Residues: CASSPGQGVPGYTF. The rearrangement joins TRBV7-2 to TRBJ1-2; 11 bases are shared with TRBD1. The CDR3 totals 14 residues. Germline V lookup: CDR1 SGHTA, CDR2 FQGNSA. With V trimmed by 6 bases and J by 7 bases, 7 bases remained unmatched.

This clonotype was picked up many times. This chain links TRBV7-2 with TRBJ2-1, with 10 bases matching TRBD2. CDR1 and CDR2 (germline): SGHTA, FQGNSA. V shed 0 bases and J 7 bases; nucleotides not matched to a gene: 9. The CDR3 extends over 17 amino acids. The CDR3 region has the DNA TGTGCCAGCAGCTTAGCGGTGCAGCGGGGGGGACGGAATGAGCAGTTCTTC. Protein product: CASSLAVQRGGRNEQFF.

The sample holds many counts of this clonotype. This chain links TRBV29-1 with TRBJ2-5; TRBD1 aligns across 7 bases. Germline trimming cut 2 bases from V and 1 base from J; bases unmatched to any gene: 1. This CDR3 comprises 13 residues. Germline V CDR1 and CDR2: SQVTM, ANQGSEA. CDR3 bases: TGCAGCGTTGAAAACAGGGGCCAAGAGACCCAGTACTTC. Amino acids: CSVENRGQETQYF.

This clonotype has just a few counts. This chain links TRBV4-3 with TRBJ2-3; D is tentatively TRBD1 or TRBD2 (6 bases each). From germline, CDR1 is LGHNA and CDR2 YSLEER. The CDR3 loop spans 16 amino acids. The V gene lost 2 bases and the J gene lost 4 bases, with 16 bases spanning the gap. The CDR3 nucleotides read TGCGCCAGCAGCCAAAGTCCGGGGGCGAATGCAGATACGCAGTATTTT. It translates to CASSQSPGANADTQYF.

This rearrangement joins TRBV19 to TRBJ1-1; 9 bases agree with TRBD1. The CDR3 has 17 amino acids. Germline assignment: CDR1 LNHDA and CDR2 SQIVND (reference sequence). V was pared by 7 bases and J by 0 bases, with 12 bases of the junction left unmatched. The CDR3 nucleotides are TGTGCCAGTACCTCCCGGACAGGGGTAAGCATGAACACTGAAGCTTTCTTT. Its protein product is CASTSRTGVSMNTEAFF. Combining the CDR3 with reference TRBV19 and TRBJ1-1 gives the whole variable domain DGGITQSPKYLFRKEGQNVTLSCEQNLNHDAMYWYRQDPGQGLRLIYYSQIVNDFQKGDIAEGYSVSREKKESFPLTVTSAQKNPTAFYLCASTSRTGVSMNTEAFFGQGTRLTVV.

This clonotype was seen many times. The chain carries TRBV20-1 and TRBJ2-7; 12 bases are shared with TRBD1. J was trimmed by 5 bases and V by 6 bases; bases with no gene match: 8. Germline CDR1 is DFQATT and CDR2 is SNEGSKA (reference sequence). CDR3 size: 14 residues. The DNA of the CDR3 is TGCAGTGCCTTACCCGGGACAGGGGGCGACGAGCAGTACTTC. This encodes CSALPGTGGDEQYF.